Each of the 26 T cell receptor beta chains below was sequenced from the same sample in a study of T-cell memory formation after mild COVID-19. TCRdb ran MiXCR on the 5' RACE reads and lists one entry per CDR3 protein. The repertoire includes around 530,000 distinct CDR3 sequences, approximately 21% of them detected once, and approximately 8.4% sits in the top ten. Sequenced input: PBMCs or a T cell subset sorted from them (not recorded which). The receptor source for this set is an adult woman who had mild COVID-19 (a few samples of this study predate the infection). Cell type and time point are not known.

The CDR3 sequence: CASSQGGSGQETQYF. The CDR3 region has the DNA TGTGCCAGCAGCCAAGGGGGTAGCGGACAAGAGACCCAGTACTTC. The gene calls are TRBV14 and TRBJ2-5, with D perhaps matching TRBD2 (6 bases). There are 15 residues in the CDR3. In germline, CDR1 is SGHDN, CDR2 FVKESK. V lost 1 base, J lost 2 bases, and 11 bases lay in between.

Here the CDR3 DNA reads TGTGCCAGCAGTGCTATATATATCGGGACAGTCTCCTACGAGCAGTACTTC. Translating gives CASSAIYIGTVSYEQYF. The chain joins TRBV12-3 or TRBV12-4 to TRBJ2-7; 7 bases match TRBD1. Losses at the gene ends were 5 bases for V and 0 bases for J; bases not matched to a gene: 13. This CDR3 is 17 amino acids long.

This sequence joins TRBV5-4 and TRBJ2-2; D is unclear. Trimming took 5 bases from V and 3 from J, leaving 11 bases between them. Looked up from germline, CDR1 is SGHNT and CDR2 is YYREEE (reference sequence). The CDR3 is made up of 14 amino acids. CDR3 coding DNA: TGTGCCAGCAGATGGAGCGAGGACACCGGGGAGCTGTTTTTT. Protein product: CASRWSEDTGELFF.

The rearrangement uses TRBV24-1 and TRBJ2-7; TRBD1 matches 7 bases. V trimming: 2 bases; J trimming: 3 bases; junction bases outside the gene matches: 12. The germline CDR1 and CDR2 sequences are KGHDR and SFDVKD. The CDR3 has 17 residues. CDR3 nucleotides: TGTGCCACCAGTGATTCTCCCCACAAGACAGGGAGCTACGAGCAGTACTTC. Its protein is CATSDSPHKTGSYEQYF.

The chain couples TRBV29-1 to TRBJ2-1; no definite D call. Germline V CDR1 and CDR2: SQVTM, ANQGSEA. V gave up 4 bases and J gave up 3 bases, with 13 bases separating them. CDR3 length equals 14 residues. Here the CDR3 DNA reads TGCAGCGTTGTGGCACCGCGCGGCTACAATGAGCAGTTCTTC. Encoded protein: CSVVAPRGYNEQFF.

This clonotype has a handful of counts. The rearrangement uses TRBV30 and TRBJ2-1; D is undetermined. Germline values: CDR1 GTSNPN, CDR2 SVGIG (reference sequence). This CDR3 region has 13 residues. With 1 base removed from V and 3 bases from J, the gap between germline ends came to 7 bases. CDR3 region: CAWSGENYNEQFF. The DNA of the CDR3 is TGTGCCTGGAGTGGAGAGAACTACAATGAGCAGTTCTTC.

This clonotype was counted many times. V gene TRBV5-1 combines with J gene TRBJ2-7; D is ambiguous. The germline V gene has CDR1 SGHRS and CDR2 YFSETQ. Trimming left V 4 bases short and J 2 bases short, with 13 bases between. The CDR3 covers 14 residues. The CDR3 bases are TGCGCCAGCAGCAGTTCGAGTAGTACCTACGAGCAGTACTTC. Translated, it gives CASSSSSSTYEQYF.

The chain recombines TRBV24-1 with TRBJ2-1; TRBD2 agrees at 12 bases. This CDR3 has 18 amino acids. J was trimmed by 4 bases and V by 4 bases; bases with no gene match: 10. Germline-derived CDR1 and CDR2 are KGHDR and SFDVKD. The CDR3: CATSDSSASGGVYNEQFF. In nucleotides, the CDR3 is TGTGCCACCAGTGACTCTTCGGCTAGCGGGGGGGTTTACAATGAGCAGTTCTTC.

This clonotype was found a few times. The gene calls are TRBV5-6 and TRBJ2-2; weak D call: TRBD2 (5 bases). Trimming shortened V by 1 base and J by 7 bases, and 11 bases separated the two germline ends. CDR1 is SGHDT and CDR2 is YYEEEE in the germline V gene. This CDR3 comprises 14 residues. CDR3 sequence: CASSLTSGIGELFF. CDR3 coding DNA: TGTGCCAGCAGCTTGACCTCGGGGATCGGGGAGCTGTTTTTT. Full variable domain (remainder filled in from reference TRBV5-6 and TRBJ2-2): DAGVTQSPTHLIKTRGQQVTLRCSPKSGHDTVSWYQQALGQGPQFIFQYYEEEERQRGNFPDRFSGHQFPNYSSELNVNALLLGDSALYLCASSLTSGIGELFFGEGSRLTVL.

The CDR3 loop reads CSASTGGTELDTQYF. Here the CDR3 DNA reads TGCAGTGCTTCGACAGGGGGCACCGAGTTGGATACGCAGTATTTT. The J gene is TRBJ2-3, the V gene TRBV20-1, with TRBD1 identical over 10 bases. Per germline, CDR1 DFQATT and CDR2 SNEGSKA (reference sequence). This CDR3 is built from 15 residues. The junction had 11 bases not matched to a gene; V was cut back by 5 bases and J by 6 bases.

The chain combines TRBV14 with TRBJ1-4; TRBD1 agrees at 8 bases. This CDR3 comprises 16 residues. Germline V gives CDR1 SGHDN, CDR2 FVKESK. V was clipped by 3 bases and J by 5 bases; unmatched bases: 8. CDR3 bases: TGTGCCAGCAGCCACTGGACAGGGATAGAGAATGAAAAACTGTTTTTT. Translated, it gives CASSHWTGIENEKLFF.

The CDR3 nucleotides are TGTGCCAGCAGCTTAAGATTCGGACACCCAAATCCGGAGCCCCAGCATTTT. It encodes CASSLRFGHPNPEPQHF. The rearrangement uses TRBV7-9 and TRBJ1-5; possibly TRBD1 for D (5 bases). This CDR3 has 17 residues. Germline CDR1 is SEHNR and CDR2 is FQNEAQ (reference sequence). Trimming took off 2 bases at V and 8 bases at J, with 22 bases between the two ends.

This clonotype was seen only a few times. The chain combines TRBV29-1 with TRBJ2-1; 11 bases match TRBD2. Germline V lookup: CDR1 SQVTM, CDR2 ANQGSEA. There are 18 residues in the CDR3. With V trimmed by 1 base and J by 1 base, 9 bases remained unmatched. CDR3 DNA: TGCAGCGTTGAAGGCGCGACTAGCGGGATAACGTCCTACAATGAGCAGTTCTTC. It specifies CSVEGATSGITSYNEQFF.

J is TRBJ1-5 and V is TRBV7-4; D may be TRBD1 (5 bases). Trimming removed 3 bases at V and 4 bases at J, with 7 bases between. CDR3 length: 13 amino acids. Per germline, CDR1 SGHVT and CDR2 SQSDAQ. CDR3 coding DNA: TGTGCCAGCAGCTTTTGGGGGAATCAGCCCCAGCATTTT. The encoded protein is CASSFWGNQPQHF.

This chain joins TRBV5-1 and TRBJ2-1; perhaps TRBD2 as D (6 bases). Trimming removed 3 bases from V and 7 bases from J, with 11 bases in between. The CDR3 has 13 residues. Per germline, CDR1 SGHRS and CDR2 YFSETQ. As DNA, the CDR3 is TGCGCCAGCAGCTGGTGGGCGGGAAATGAGCAGTTCTTC. As protein: CASSWWAGNEQFF.

This clonotype has just a few counts. V is TRBV24-1 and J is TRBJ2-3, with D maybe TRBD2 (6 bases). CDR3 length equals 16 residues. V lost 5 bases and J lost 3, with 17 bases in between. Per germline, CDR1 KGHDR and CDR2 SFDVKD. Here the CDR3 DNA reads TGTGCCACCAGTGCCGCCCGAGCGGGTAATACAGATACGCAGTATTTT. This translates into CATSAARAGNTDTQYF.

This clonotype was counted at least ten times. J is TRBJ2-1 and V is TRBV24-1; TRBD1 matches at 8 bases. V dropped 4 bases and J dropped 4; count of bases not matched to a gene: 8. The CDR3 is 16 amino acids. Germline V gene lookup returns CDR1 KGHDR and CDR2 SFDVKD. CDR3 in amino acids: CATSDPAGGDYNEQFF. DNA for the CDR3: TGTGCCACCAGTGACCCTGCAGGGGGCGATTACAATGAGCAGTTCTTC.

This clonotype has only a few counts. This rearrangement joins TRBV20-1 to TRBJ2-1, with D maybe TRBD2 (6 bases). This CDR3 has 15 amino acids. Germline assignment: CDR1 DFQATT and CDR2 SNEGSKA (reference sequence). Between the trimmed V and J ends, which lost 1 base and 12 bases, there was a span of 22 bases. This chain's CDR3 is CSARGTRDSLRGQFF. The CDR3 DNA is TGCAGTGCTAGAGGGACGCGGGACTCCTTAAGGGGGCAGTTCTTC.

The chain is built from TRBV5-6 and TRBJ2-3; D remains unclear. V shed 0 bases and J shed 4 bases, with 9 bases lying between them. In germline, CDR1 is SGHDT, CDR2 YYEEEE. The CDR3 totals 14 residues. The DNA of the CDR3 is TGTGCCAGCAGCTTGGTGGGGTTCGCAGATACGCAGTATTTT. Translated: CASSLVGFADTQYF.

This clonotype was observed many times. J is TRBJ2-7 and V is TRBV5-1; D may be TRBD1 (6 bases). This CDR3 is built from 14 residues. From germline, CDR1 is SGHRS and CDR2 YFSETQ. The V and J ends lost 1 base and 2 bases respectively, with 10 bases between them. This CDR3 reads CASSLSPGAYEQYF. DNA for the CDR3: TGCGCCAGCAGCTTGTCACCAGGGGCCTACGAGCAGTACTTC.

The chain uses TRBV6-2 or TRBV6-3 and TRBJ2-5; D remains unclear. This CDR3 has 15 amino acids. Germline V CDR1 and CDR2: MNHEY, SVGEGT. V was pared by 3 bases and J by 5 bases, with 16 bases between. The CDR3 spells CASSYDDVGVETQYF. In DNA form, the CDR3 reads TGTGCCAGCAGTTATGACGACGTGGGTGTGGAGACCCAGTACTTC.

The chain uses TRBV24-1 and TRBJ1-2, with TRBD1 matching 11 bases. Germline trimming cut 7 bases from V and 8 bases from J; bases unmatched to any gene: 11. In germline, CDR1 is KGHDR, CDR2 SFDVKD. The CDR3 spans 15 residues. The CDR3 loop reads CATRSRDRGADGYTF. The CDR3 bases are TGTGCCACCAGATCCCGGGACAGGGGGGCCGACGGCTACACCTTC.

This clonotype turned up a few times. V and J are TRBV6-5 and TRBJ1-6, with a possible D match to TRBD1 (6 bases). This CDR3 is 13 amino acids long. V lost 5 bases and J 8 bases, leaving 10 bases between the germline ends. The V gene's germline CDR1 is MNHEY and CDR2 SVGAGI. The CDR3 DNA reads as TGTGCCAGCAGTGAACAGGGCGATTCACCCCTCCACTTT. Protein product: CASSEQGDSPLHF.

This clonotype was counted only a few times. J is TRBJ1-1 and V is TRBV3-1; D may be TRBD1 (5 bases). Germline V gene lookup returns CDR1 LGHDT and CDR2 YNNKEL (reference sequence). This CDR3 contains 14 residues. The V and J ends lost 3 bases and 6 bases respectively, with 14 bases between them. CDR3 coding DNA: TGTGCCAGCAGCCACGGGACGGGTGAGTCTGAAGCTTTCTTT. Its translation is CASSHGTGESEAFF.

This chain links TRBV2 with TRBJ2-7; a possible D gene is TRBD1 (6 bases). The germline V and J ends were trimmed by 3 bases and 0 bases, with 12 bases remaining between them. Germline loops: CDR1 SNHLY, CDR2 FYNNEI. This CDR3 contains 15 residues. For the CDR3, the DNA is TGTGCCAGCAGTGATGGGGGCCGGAGCTCCTACGAGCAGTACTTC. It yields the protein CASSDGGRSSYEQYF.

CDR3 DNA: TGTGCCAGCAGCCTAGGACAGGGGGCATCTAATGAAAAACTGTTTTTT. It specifies CASSLGQGASNEKLFF. The J gene is TRBJ1-4, the V gene TRBV4-2; 11 bases align to TRBD1. This CDR3 contains 16 residues. The germline gives CDR1 LGHNA, CDR2 YNFKEQ. V trimming: 4 bases; J trimming: 3 bases; junction bases outside the gene matches: 4.